This record concerns one T cell receptor (beta chain) sequence. Profiled with immunoSEQ multiplex PCR; TCRdb holds only in-frame clones, not every one. The sample has tens of thousands of clones, roughly 89% seen once. This specimen comes from a study of cytomegalovirus exposure and HLA in healthy donors. Trimming stripped 2 bases from V and 4 bases from J, with 11 bases between. This CDR3 has 15 residues. The germline V gene encodes CDR1 WSHSY and CDR2 SAAADI. The sequenced sample consisted of PBMCs. The clonotype comes from a woman younger than 30 in good health and CMV-seropositive. The chain uses TRBV10-2 and TRBJ2-2, with D possibly being TRBD1 (5 bases). The CDR3 bases are TGCGCCAGCAGTGAGACAGGTGGATCCACCGGGGAGCTGTTTTTT. Translating it yields CASSETGGSTGELFF.